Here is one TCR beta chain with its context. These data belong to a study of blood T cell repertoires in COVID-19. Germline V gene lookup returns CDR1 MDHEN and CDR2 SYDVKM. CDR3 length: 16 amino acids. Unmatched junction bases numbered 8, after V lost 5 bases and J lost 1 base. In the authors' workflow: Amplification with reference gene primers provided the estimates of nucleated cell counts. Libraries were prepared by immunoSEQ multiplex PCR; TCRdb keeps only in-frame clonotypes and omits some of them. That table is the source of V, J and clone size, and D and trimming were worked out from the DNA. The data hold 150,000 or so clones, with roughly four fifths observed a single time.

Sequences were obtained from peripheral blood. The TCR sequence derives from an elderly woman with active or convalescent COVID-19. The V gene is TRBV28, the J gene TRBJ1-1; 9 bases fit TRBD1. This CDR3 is CASSDLWTGANTEAFF. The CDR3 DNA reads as TGTGCCAGCAGTGACCTTTGGACAGGGGCGAACACTGAAGCTTTCTTT.